The 18 T cell receptor beta chains below come from one sample, sequenced in a study of blood T cell repertoires in COVID-19. Method: immunoSEQ multiplex PCR; TCRdb's copy keeps in-frame clones and lacks some. The data show more than 200,000 clones, roughly 83% seen once. The sequencing sample was made of peripheral blood. Receptors originate from a man aged 40-50 years with acute or convalescent COVID-19.

The genes are TRBV6-1 and TRBJ1-2, with TRBD1 matching 8 bases. The V segment lost 1 base and the J segment 11 bases; nucleotides outside the gene matches: 9. CDR1 MNHNS and CDR2 SASEGT come from the germline V gene. The CDR3 spans 14 residues. The CDR3 sequence: CASSEVTGTGGYTF. The CDR3 DNA follows: TGTGCCAGCAGTGAAGTGACCGGGACAGGCGGATACACCTTC.

The chain links TRBV5-4 to TRBJ2-7; maybe TRBD2 (5 bases). Germline loops: CDR1 SGHNT, CDR2 YYREEE (reference sequence). The CDR3 spans 13 residues. The V gene lost 1 base and the J gene lost 6 bases, with 11 bases spanning the gap. CDR3 region: CASSLRGKIEQYF. CDR3 nucleotides: TGTGCCAGCAGCTTGCGAGGGAAAATCGAGCAGTACTTC.

This chain connects TRBV10-1 to TRBJ1-4; 7 nucleotides match TRBD1. This CDR3 is 14 amino acids long. V shed 6 bases and J 7 bases; nucleotides not matched to a gene: 8. Per germline, CDR1 WNHNN and CDR2 SYGVQD (reference sequence). CDR3 bases: TGCGCCAGCAGAGGTGGGACAGTGCTTGAAAAACTGTTTTTT. Translation: CASRGGTVLEKLFF.

The chain has TRBV18 and TRBJ1-2; D possibly corresponds to TRBD1 (5 bases). V shed 0 bases and J shed 2 bases, with 10 bases lying between them. The CDR3 contains 15 residues. CDR1 and CDR2 from the germline V gene are KGHSH and LQKENI. The CDR3 sequence: CASSPPEGLNYGYTF. CDR3 bases: TGTGCCAGCTCACCACCGGAGGGGCTAAACTATGGCTACACCTTC.

The gene calls are TRBV19 and TRBJ2-7; D may be TRBD1 (6 bases). Per germline, CDR1 LNHDA and CDR2 SQIVND (reference sequence). Trimming removed 5 bases from V and 1 base from J, with 15 bases in between. CDR3 length: 15 amino acids. CDR3 sequence: CASSPGQQTSYEQYF. The CDR3 region has the DNA TGTGCCAGTAGTCCTGGACAGCAAACGTCCTACGAGCAGTACTTC.

The gene calls are TRBV10-3 and TRBJ2-1, with TRBD2 matching 8 bases. The V gene end was trimmed by 9 bases and the J gene end by 4 bases; junction bases not matched to a gene: 5. CDR3 length equals 13 residues. Germline V gene data show CDR1 as ENHRY and CDR2 as SYGVKD. The CDR3 coding sequence is TGTGCCATAATGCGGGAGGAGTACAATGAGCAGTTCTTC. Translating it yields CAIMREEYNEQFF.

This chain links TRBV19 with TRBJ2-1; weak D call: TRBD2 (6 bases). Per the germline V gene, CDR1 is LNHDA and CDR2 is SQIVND (reference sequence). The CDR3 length is 13 residues. V gave up 8 bases and J gave up 6 bases, with 14 bases separating them. The CDR3 loop is CASWGENSNEQFF. CDR3 nucleotide sequence: TGTGCCAGTTGGGGGGAGAATAGCAATGAGCAGTTCTTC.

This clone was seen once. This chain joins TRBV7-9 and TRBJ2-1; TRBD2 aligns across 9 bases. Germline V gene sequence: CDR1 SEHNR, CDR2 FQNEAQ (reference sequence). V was pared by 2 bases and J by 7 bases, with 6 bases of the junction left unmatched. This CDR3 has 15 residues. This CDR3 reads CASSLSAGGLNEQFF. CDR3 sequence (DNA): TGTGCCAGCAGCTTAAGTGCGGGAGGGTTAAATGAGCAGTTCTTC.

The V gene is TRBV9, the J gene TRBJ2-1; D remains unclear. Trimming pared 4 bases from V and 7 bases from J, leaving 6 bases between. The CDR3 runs to 11 residues. In germline, CDR1 is SGDLS, CDR2 YYNGEE. As DNA, the CDR3 is TGTGCCAGCAGCTATGAGAATGAGCAGTTCTTC. Translation gives CASSYENEQFF.

V gene TRBV9 combines with J gene TRBJ2-1; D ambiguous. The CDR3 runs to 15 residues. Germline values: CDR1 SGDLS, CDR2 YYNGEE. V shed 0 bases and J shed 4 bases, with 11 bases lying between them. Here the CDR3 DNA reads TGTGCCAGCAGCGTAGGGGCCCTTACGTACAATGAGCAGTTCTTC. It codes for CASSVGALTYNEQFF. The complete variable domain, with remaining parts taken from reference TRBV9 and TRBJ2-1, reads DSGVTQTPKHLITATGQRVTLRCSPRSGDLSVYWYQQSLDQGLQFLIQYYNGEERAKGNILERFSAQQFPDLHSELNLSSLELGDSALYFCASSVGALTYNEQFFGPGTRLTVL.

The V call is TRBV2, the J call TRBJ1-5; D perhaps matches TRBD1 (6 bases). This CDR3 contains 15 residues. V dropped 5 bases and J dropped 6 bases, with 17 bases sitting between them. Germline loops: CDR1 SNHLY, CDR2 FYNNEI. CDR3 DNA: TGTGCCAGCAGTCCCGGGGGGGCCAGTAGTCAGCCCCAGCATTTT. Its protein is CASSPGGASSQPQHF.

This clone has a count of ten or more. The chain is built from TRBV19 and TRBJ1-5; 9 bases match TRBD1. V shed 9 bases, J shed 4 bases, and the junction held 10 bases outside the gene matches. The CDR3 spans 15 residues. Germline CDR1 and CDR2: LNHDA and SQIVND (reference sequence). CDR3 DNA sequence: TGTGCCAGCCTGGACAGGGGTTTTGGAAATCAGCCCCAGCATTTT. Its translation is CASLDRGFGNQPQHF.

This clone was observed a few times. This sequence joins TRBV19 and TRBJ1-1; TRBD1 matches 7 bases. The CDR3 loop spans 13 amino acids. Germline CDR1 reads LNHDA; CDR2 reads SQIVND (reference sequence). V gave up 6 bases and J gave up 1 base; unmatched junction bases: 2. The CDR3 region is CASRGQTNTEAFF. The CDR3 region has the DNA TGTGCCAGTAGGGGACAGACGAACACTGAAGCTTTCTTT.

V gene TRBV2 combines with J gene TRBJ2-1; TRBD2 might be the D (6 bases). The ends were cut back, 1 base at V and 1 base at J, with 14 bases in the middle. Germline V gives CDR1 SNHLY, CDR2 FYNNEI. The CDR3 is made up of 17 amino acids. The CDR3 loop is CASSEGGLAMSYNEQFF. The CDR3 nucleotides are TGTGCCAGCAGTGAAGGTGGGCTAGCGATGTCCTACAATGAGCAGTTCTTC. The variable domain in full, with the rest retrieved from reference TRBV2 and TRBJ2-1, is EPEVTQTPSHQVTQMGQEVILRCVPISNHLYFYWYRQILGQKVEFLVSFYNNEISEKSEIFDDQFSVERPDGSNFTLKIRSTKLEDSAMYFCASSEGGLAMSYNEQFFGPGTRLTVL.

This clone was counted between two and nine times. This sequence joins TRBV18 and TRBJ2-7; 15 bases are shared with TRBD2. The CDR3 length is 17 residues. CDR1 is KGHSH, CDR2 LQKENI, per germline. Trimming took 5 bases from V and 2 from J; bases not matched to a gene: 7. This CDR3 is CASSSWTSGRATYEQYF. CDR3 bases: TGTGCCAGCTCATCTTGGACTAGCGGGAGGGCAACCTACGAGCAGTACTTC.

V is TRBV7-2 and J is TRBJ2-7, with TRBD2 identical over 7 bases. The J segment lost 2 bases and the V segment lost 1 base, leaving 5 bases of the junction unmatched. From germline, CDR1 is SGHTA and CDR2 FQGNSA. The CDR3 consists of 15 residues. DNA for the CDR3: TGTGCCAGCAGCTTAGGCCTAGCGGCTACCTACGAGCAGTACTTC. Its translation: CASSLGLAATYEQYF.

This chain uses TRBV19 with TRBJ1-6, with TRBD1 identical over 10 bases. CDR1 and CDR2 (germline): LNHDA, SQIVND (reference sequence). The CDR3 covers 15 residues. Trimming cost V 9 bases and J 5 bases; bases outside gene matches: 7. CDR3 bases: TGTGCCAGCACCCGACAGGGGGCTGATAATTCACCCCTCCACTTT. Residues: CASTRQGADNSPLHF.

There are a few counts of this clone. This chain joins TRBV14 and TRBJ1-4, with D perhaps matching TRBD1 (5 bases). The V gene lost 2 bases and the J gene lost 0 bases, with 13 bases spanning the gap. CDR1 is SGHDN and CDR2 is FVKESK in the germline V gene. The CDR3 spans 17 residues. The CDR3 reads CASSQRMGGTTNEKLFF. In DNA form, the CDR3 reads TGTGCCAGCAGCCAACGTATGGGGGGAACAACTAATGAAAAACTGTTTTTT.